This T cell receptor (beta chain) emerged from a study of blood T cell repertoires in COVID-19. Study-level background: Some COVID-19 samples were acute and others convalescent; all came from the United States, Italy and Spain. In each case, the material was cDNA or gDNA derived from T cells, B-cell-depleted T cells, or PBMCs.

Generated by immunoSEQ multiplex PCR, the TCRdb table keeps only in-frame clones and is missing some. The sample has over 100,000 clones; 60% to 80% are singletons. The CDR3 contains 15 residues. Germline loops: CDR1 MGHRA, CDR2 YSYEKL. The V and J ends lost 4 bases and 8 bases respectively, with 17 bases between them. The material sequenced was peripheral blood. The V and J genes are TRBV4-1 and TRBJ1-4; perhaps TRBD1 as D (6 bases). This TCR came from a man aged 55 to 70 with active or convalescent COVID-19. Here the CDR3 reads CASSRLQGDKEKLFF. The CDR3 nucleotides read TGCGCCAGCAGCCGCCTACAGGGAGATAAGGAAAAACTGTTTTTT.